This T cell receptor (beta chain) was sequenced for a study of T cell repertoires in cytomegalovirus infection. Study summary: Matching HLA type and CMV infection were both indicated by public TCR beta signatures. Regarding the study as a whole: Within the response measured ex vivo, HLA-C-restricted CMV-specific TCR beta clonotypes were dominant. Carriers of CMV plus the relevant HLA were identified by cumulative public TCR beta family frequency.

V lost 1 base and J lost 7, with 22 bases in between. The CDR3 extends over 17 amino acids. Germline CDR1 is MGHRA and CDR2 is YSYEKL. MiXCR was run by TCRdb on the reads, yielding one entry per CDR3 protein. The sample gives 450,000 to 650,000 distinct CDR3 sequences, 40% of which show up once; around 46% is in the top ten. Turning to this clonotype: Its cognate antigen is unknown.

The chain couples TRBV4-1 to TRBJ1-2; weak D call: TRBD1 (5 bases). The starting material was cultured PBMCs, obtained from culture after CMV antigen stimulation. The TCR was taken from a human donor in good health (CMV status not recorded). Some clones in this sample may be carry-over from other donors' samples. The CDR3 loop is CASSQVFRAQKSTGYTF. Written as DNA, the CDR3 is TGCGCCAGCAGCCAAGTGTTCAGGGCTCAAAAATCAACTGGCTACACCTTC.